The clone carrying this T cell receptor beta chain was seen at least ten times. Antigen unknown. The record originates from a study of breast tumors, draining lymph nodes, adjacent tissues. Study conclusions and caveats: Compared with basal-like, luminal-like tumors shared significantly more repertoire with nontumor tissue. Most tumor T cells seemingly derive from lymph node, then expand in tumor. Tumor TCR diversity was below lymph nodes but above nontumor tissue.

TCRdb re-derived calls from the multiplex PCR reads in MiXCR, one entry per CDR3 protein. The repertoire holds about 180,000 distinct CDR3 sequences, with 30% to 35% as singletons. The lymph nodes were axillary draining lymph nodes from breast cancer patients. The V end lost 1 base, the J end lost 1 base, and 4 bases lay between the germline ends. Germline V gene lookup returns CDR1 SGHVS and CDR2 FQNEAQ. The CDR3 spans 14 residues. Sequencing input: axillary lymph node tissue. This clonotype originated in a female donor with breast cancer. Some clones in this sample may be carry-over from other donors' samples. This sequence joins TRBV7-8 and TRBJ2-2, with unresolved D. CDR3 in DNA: TGTGCCAGCAGCTTAGGGGGGAACACCGGGGAGCTGTTTTTT. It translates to CASSLGGNTGELFF.